This T cell receptor (beta chain) was identified during a study of blood T cell repertoires in COVID-19 (dated by TCRdb to about 2020). Background for the entire study: Samples from collaborators originated in the United States, Italy and Spain and spanned both the acute and convalescent phases of COVID-19. The prospective study material was composed of cDNA or gDNA derived from T cells, B-cell-depleted T cells, or PBMCs. The dataset comprised deeply sampled blood TCRbeta repertoires from subjects exposed to, actively infected with, or recovered from COVID-19. The repertoires were released in a freely available public database intended as a resource for research on the immune response to SARS-CoV-2. The samples were drawn from two sources: the first 160 participants of the ongoing ImmuneRACE study, and some 1,300 subjects contributed by 6 global collaborators. A de-identified subject ID, COVID-19 status, age in years and sex were almost always included in the sample metadata. Where available, HLA class I and class II types were obtained from metadata supplied by the sample provider rather than from assay-based typing. The study at large found these results: How much clinical and demographic metadata was included differed by source and by participant, and the metadata was provided uncurated.

Regarding this clone: Its antigen remains unidentified. Within one base of it there is no much larger clone, and no base qualities were kept.

TCRbeta CDR3 regions were amplified from genomic DNA using the immunoSEQ Assay, a bias-controlled multiplex PCR. The original methods were these. Within the assay, amplification of reference gene primers was used to estimate how many nucleated cells each sample contained. To quantify the absolute abundance of each unique TCRbeta CDR3 rearrangement, sequence reads were collapsed and filtered. Productive Simpson clonality was computed per sample as the square root of Simpson's diversity index over productive rearrangements. Here the immuneACCESS table is served through TCRdb, limited to in-frame sequences with V and J called. Missing clones are a known gap in these copies; in checked studies unresolved V genes cover under half, and the rest lacks a known reason. That table is the source of V, J and clone size, and D and trimming were worked out from the DNA. For this sample there are roughly 350,000 clones; about 85% appear just once. The ten largest clones add up to roughly 3.6% of the sample.

The collaborating institutions used their own protocols to collect whole blood in K2EDTA tubes. For TCRbeta analysis, collaborator samples were shipped as frozen whole blood, as isolated PBMCs, or as DNA extracted from either sample type. According to the germline V gene, CDR1 reads ENHRY and CDR2 reads SYGVKD. The CDR3 holds 13 amino acids from the cysteine to the phenylalanine. The CDR3 DNA has 39 bases and is translated from base 1. Trimming accounts for 10 bases at V and 5 bases at J, while the number of junction bases matched to no gene is 7. This TCR was recovered from a woman aged 18-29 years with acute or convalescent COVID-19. The sequencing sample was made of peripheral blood. The rearranged segments are TRBV10-3 and TRBJ2-1; TRBD2 agrees with 8 junctional bases. The encoded CDR3 is CATEAGVNNEQFF. The DNA reads TGTGCCACCGAAGCGGGAGTCAACAATGAGCAGTTCTTC.